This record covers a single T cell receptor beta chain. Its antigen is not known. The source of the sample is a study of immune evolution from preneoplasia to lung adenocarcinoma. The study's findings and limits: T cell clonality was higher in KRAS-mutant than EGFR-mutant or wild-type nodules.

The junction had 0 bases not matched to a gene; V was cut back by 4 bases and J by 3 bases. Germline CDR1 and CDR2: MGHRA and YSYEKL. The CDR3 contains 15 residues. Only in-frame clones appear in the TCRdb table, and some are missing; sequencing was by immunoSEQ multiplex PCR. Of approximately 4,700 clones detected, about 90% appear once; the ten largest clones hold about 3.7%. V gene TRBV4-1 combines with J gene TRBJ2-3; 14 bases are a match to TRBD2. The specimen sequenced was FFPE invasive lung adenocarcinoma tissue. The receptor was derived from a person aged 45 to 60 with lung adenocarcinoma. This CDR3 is CASSRLAGGTDTQYF. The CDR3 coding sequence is TGCGCCAGCAGCCGACTAGCGGGAGGGACAGATACGCAGTATTTT.